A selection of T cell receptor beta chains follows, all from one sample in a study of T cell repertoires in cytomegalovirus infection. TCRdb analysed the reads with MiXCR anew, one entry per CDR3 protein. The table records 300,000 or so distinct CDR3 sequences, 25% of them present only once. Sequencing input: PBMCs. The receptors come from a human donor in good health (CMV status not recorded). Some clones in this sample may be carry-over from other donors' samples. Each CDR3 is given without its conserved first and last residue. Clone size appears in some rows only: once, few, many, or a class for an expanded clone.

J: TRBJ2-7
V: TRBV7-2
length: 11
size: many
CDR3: ASSLVAGREQY

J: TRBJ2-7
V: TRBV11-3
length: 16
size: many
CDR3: ASSLGIGSGGPSYEQY

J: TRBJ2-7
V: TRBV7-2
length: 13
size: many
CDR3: ASSLTSGNSYEQY

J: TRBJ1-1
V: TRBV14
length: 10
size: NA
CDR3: ASSQTGTEAF

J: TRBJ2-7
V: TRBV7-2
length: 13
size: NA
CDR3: ASSLVGQSGWEQY

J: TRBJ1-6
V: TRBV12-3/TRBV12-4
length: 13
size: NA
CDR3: ASSPTGESGSPLH

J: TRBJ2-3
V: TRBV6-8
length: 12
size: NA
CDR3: ASRSSGGADTQY

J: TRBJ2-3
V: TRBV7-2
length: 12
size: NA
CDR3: ASSFDRGTDTQY

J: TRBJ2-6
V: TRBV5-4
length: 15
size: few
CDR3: ASSSKTGDPGANVLT

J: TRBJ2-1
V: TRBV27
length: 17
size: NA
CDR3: ASSLFYPGLADSYNEQF

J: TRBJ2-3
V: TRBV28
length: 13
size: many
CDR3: ASIERGGKTDTQY

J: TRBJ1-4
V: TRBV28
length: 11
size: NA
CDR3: ASSSAVYEKLF

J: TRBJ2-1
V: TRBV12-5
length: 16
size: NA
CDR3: ASGFSPGTSVSYNEQF

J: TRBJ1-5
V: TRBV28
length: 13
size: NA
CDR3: ASLRGGSSNQPQH

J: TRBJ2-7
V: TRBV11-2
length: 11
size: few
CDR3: ASSPRTGGWQY

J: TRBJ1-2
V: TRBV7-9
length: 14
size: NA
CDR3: ASSYGWTGAMGGYT

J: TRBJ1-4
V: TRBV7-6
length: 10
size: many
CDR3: ASSLGDEKLF

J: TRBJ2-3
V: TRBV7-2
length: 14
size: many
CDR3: ASSFARSSPTDTQY

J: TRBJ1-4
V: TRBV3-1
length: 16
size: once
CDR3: ASSHASRWAGANEKLF

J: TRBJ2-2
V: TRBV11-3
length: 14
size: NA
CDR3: ASSLGTAQNTGELF

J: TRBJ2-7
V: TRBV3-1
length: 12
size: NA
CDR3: ASSQEVRAYEQY

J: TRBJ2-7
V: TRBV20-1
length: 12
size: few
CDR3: SANSGGPSYEQY

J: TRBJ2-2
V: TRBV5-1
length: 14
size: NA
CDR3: ASSSSGTSMSGELF

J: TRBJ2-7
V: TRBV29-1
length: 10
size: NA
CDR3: SVYTDAYEQY

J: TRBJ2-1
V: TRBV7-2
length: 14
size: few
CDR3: ASSLVGGNPYNEQF

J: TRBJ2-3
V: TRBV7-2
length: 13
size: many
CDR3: ASSGNYLTTDTQY

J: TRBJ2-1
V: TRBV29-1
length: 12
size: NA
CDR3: SGETQGSYNEQF

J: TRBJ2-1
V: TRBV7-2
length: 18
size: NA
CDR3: ASSLEGRGRAAGSYNEQF

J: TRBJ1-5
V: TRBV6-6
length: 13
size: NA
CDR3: ASSSAGISNQPQH

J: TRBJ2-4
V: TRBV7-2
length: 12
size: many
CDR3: ASSLGHLKNIQY

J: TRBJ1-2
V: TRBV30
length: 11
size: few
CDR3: AWSLDLGYGYT

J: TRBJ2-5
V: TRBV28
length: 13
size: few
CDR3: ASAPGDRALETQY

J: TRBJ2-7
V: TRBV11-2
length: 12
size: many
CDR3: ASSLQGPYYEQY

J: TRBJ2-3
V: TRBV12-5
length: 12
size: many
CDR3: ASGPGQPTDTQY

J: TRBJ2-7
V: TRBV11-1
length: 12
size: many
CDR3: ASSLRYSSYEQY

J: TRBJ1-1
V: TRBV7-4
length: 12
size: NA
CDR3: ASSLGRGDTEAF

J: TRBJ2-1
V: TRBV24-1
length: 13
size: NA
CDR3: ATSEKEGTADEQF

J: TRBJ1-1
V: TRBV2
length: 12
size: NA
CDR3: ASSYQGVNTEAF

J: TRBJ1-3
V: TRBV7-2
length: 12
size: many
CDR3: ASSFRNGGNTIY

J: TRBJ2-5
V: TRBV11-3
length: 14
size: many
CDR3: ASSRRTGGNQETQY

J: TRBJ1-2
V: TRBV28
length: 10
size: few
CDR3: ASSFRARGYT

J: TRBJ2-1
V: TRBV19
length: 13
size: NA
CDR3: ASTRTGGFYNEQF

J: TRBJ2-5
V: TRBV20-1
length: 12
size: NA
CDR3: SAREASEGETQY

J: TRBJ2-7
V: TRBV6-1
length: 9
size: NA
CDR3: ASSDLYEQY

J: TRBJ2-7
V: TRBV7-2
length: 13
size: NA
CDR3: ASSFGTRSLYEQY

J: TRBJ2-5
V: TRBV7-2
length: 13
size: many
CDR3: ASSQTQGSGETQY

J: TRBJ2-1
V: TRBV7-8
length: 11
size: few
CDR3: ASSKDLGDEQF

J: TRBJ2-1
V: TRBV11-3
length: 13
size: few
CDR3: ASSFKLFGEWEQF

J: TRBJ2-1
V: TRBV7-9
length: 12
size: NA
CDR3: ASSPRSYPHEQF

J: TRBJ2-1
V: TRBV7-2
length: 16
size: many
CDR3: ASRRVGGPPHIYNEQF

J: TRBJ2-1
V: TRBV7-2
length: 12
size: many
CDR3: ASTPVGVYNEQF

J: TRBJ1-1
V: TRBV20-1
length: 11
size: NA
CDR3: SASMAMNTEAF

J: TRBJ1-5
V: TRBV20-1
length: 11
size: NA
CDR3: SATGLGQGPQH

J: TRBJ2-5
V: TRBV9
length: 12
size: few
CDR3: ASSPLLSLETQY

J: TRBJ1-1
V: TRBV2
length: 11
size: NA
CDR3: ASSATWNTEAF

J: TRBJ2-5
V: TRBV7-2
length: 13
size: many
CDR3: ASSLPSGSKETQY

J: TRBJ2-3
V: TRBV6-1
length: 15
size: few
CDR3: ASSRSGLAGIRDTQY

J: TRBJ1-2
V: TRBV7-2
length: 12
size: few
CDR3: ASSFGGLIGGYT

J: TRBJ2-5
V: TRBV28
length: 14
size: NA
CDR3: ASEPSGLAGVETQY

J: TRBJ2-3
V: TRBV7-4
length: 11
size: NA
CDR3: AGLQGYPDTQY